This is a list of T cell receptor beta chains from one sample in a study of T cells in Graves' hyperthyroidism and ophthalmopathy. TCRdb re-analysed the multiplex PCR reads in MiXCR, keeping a single row per CDR3 protein. The sample shows some 690,000 distinct CDR3 sequences, 15% to 20% of them seen only once. Sequencing used blood. These receptors were collected from a man aged 45-65 years with Graves' hyperthyroidism. Each CDR3 is given with its conserved first and last residue.

cdr3_aa j_call v_call
CASRTPGTSGLPPNTGELFF TRBJ2-2 TRBV6-1
CASSLGGLTNEKLFF TRBJ1-4 TRBV5-1
CASRRQGGYTF TRBJ1-2 TRBV28
CSARDRGTGVDYGYTF TRBJ1-2 TRBV20-1
CASSPSTRSTGGGETQYF TRBJ2-5 TRBV11-3
CASSFPDSGRSTDTQYF TRBJ2-3 TRBV5-1
CASSTAGTAYGYTF TRBJ1-2 TRBV18
CASSQVRASQVGELFF TRBJ2-2 TRBV14
CSGAGVGRGDTEAFF TRBJ1-1 TRBV29-1
CASSQDGTTEAFF TRBJ1-1 TRBV19
CATSPGVDYGYTF TRBJ1-2 TRBV15
CASSFRGPHYEQYF TRBJ2-7 TRBV28
CASSIRGTGANVLTF TRBJ2-6 TRBV19
CASSFASGYYEQYF TRBJ2-7 TRBV28
CASSLPRGVSYNEQFF TRBJ2-1 TRBV5-1
CASRRRTSGVTDTQYF TRBJ2-3 TRBV6-1
CASSLVPVSYEQYF TRBJ2-7 TRBV11-2
CATSRGVLAGEQFF TRBJ2-1 TRBV10-1
CASSLVTVGGDTQYF TRBJ2-3 TRBV7-9
CASSDWLGGSGANVLTF TRBJ2-6 TRBV6-1
CASSVPLSRGGAGWTMNTEAFF TRBJ1-1 TRBV2
CASSSTRQRYEQYF TRBJ2-7 TRBV11-2
CSATPTSGNVASGANVLTF TRBJ2-6 TRBV20-1
CATGPGGAGNTEAFF TRBJ1-1 TRBV10-3
CSARAVPGSRTDTQYF TRBJ2-3 TRBV20-1
CASTPGRTGTYEQYF TRBJ2-7 TRBV5-1
CATLTSGTGEQYF TRBJ2-7 TRBV10-3
CASRLTGTEGETQYF TRBJ2-5 TRBV2
CSVEDRHPGRFF TRBJ1-1 TRBV29-1
CASSLRSDTQYF TRBJ2-3 TRBV12-3/TRBV12-4